Below are 27 T cell receptor beta chains sequenced from a single sample in a study of blood T cell repertoires in COVID-19. Produced via immunoSEQ multiplex PCR; TCRdb's table is partial and in-frame only. Here the sample spans some 180,000 clones, 84% being singletons. Sample: peripheral blood. The receptors stem from a human donor in a cohort sampled during active COVID-19.

The genes are TRBV24-1 and TRBJ1-5; 7 positions match TRBD1. The CDR3 covers 14 residues. Germline V lookup: CDR1 KGHDR, CDR2 SFDVKD. Losses at the gene ends were 4 bases for V and 5 bases for J; bases not matched to a gene: 4. The CDR3 DNA follows: TGTGCCACCAGTGAGGGCGACAGGGATCAGCCCCAGCATTTT. It specifies CATSEGDRDQPQHF.

J is TRBJ2-3 and V is TRBV6-2 or TRBV6-3; 12 nucleotides align to TRBD1. Germline assignment: CDR1 MNHEY and CDR2 SVGEGT. This CDR3 is 16 amino acids long. V was clipped by 4 bases and J by 7 bases; unmatched bases: 9. The CDR3 DNA reads TGTGCCAGCAGTTCCCCGGGACAGGGGGCTACCCATACGCAGTATTTT. Amino acid sequence: CASSSPGQGATHTQYF.

The CDR3 nucleotides are TGTGCCAGCAGTTACCTCTACGGGGGTTTCTTT. Translated: CASSYLYGGFF. The J gene is TRBJ1-1, the V gene TRBV6-6, with D perhaps TRBD1 (5 bases). This CDR3 spans 11 amino acids. V lost 2 bases, J lost 13 bases, and 11 bases lay in between. Germline values: CDR1 MNHNY, CDR2 SVGAGI (reference sequence).

The chain combines TRBV30 with TRBJ2-1; a possible D gene is TRBD2 (6 bases). CDR1 is GTSNPN and CDR2 is SVGIG in the germline V gene (reference sequence). The CDR3 has 13 amino acids. V dropped 2 bases and J dropped 12 bases, with 17 bases sitting between them. The chain's CDR3 is CAWSPGAGAGQFF. CDR3 sequence (DNA): TGTGCCTGGAGTCCCGGAGCGGGTGCAGGGCAGTTCTTC.

This sequence joins TRBV5-1 and TRBJ2-5; a weak D match, TRBD2 (6 bases). Trimming took 5 bases from V and 3 from J, leaving 17 bases between them. Germline values: CDR1 SGHRS, CDR2 YFSETQ. CDR3 length equals 15 residues. The CDR3 sequence is CASSRLGTPEETQYF. CDR3 nucleotides: TGCGCCAGCAGTCGACTAGGGACCCCCGAAGAGACCCAGTACTTC.

This clone turned up a few times. This chain links TRBV7-9 with TRBJ1-1; the D gene is possibly TRBD1 (5 bases). Germline CDR1 SEHNR, CDR2 FQNEAQ (reference sequence). With 3 bases removed from V and 1 base from J, the gap between germline ends came to 12 bases. The CDR3 is made up of 15 amino acids. The CDR3 DNA reads as TGTGCCAGCAGCTTTCGACGGCAGGGGAACACTGAAGCTTTCTTT. Its translation: CASSFRRQGNTEAFF.

The rearrangement links TRBV6-1 to TRBJ2-1, with 11 bases aligning to TRBD1. The junction had 10 bases not matched to a gene; V was cut back by 2 bases and J by 7 bases. Germline V gene sequence: CDR1 MNHNS, CDR2 SASEGT. This CDR3 contains 17 residues. The CDR3 DNA sequence: TGTGCCAGCAGTGAATGGCGGCCGGGACAGGGGGTTAATGAGCAGTTCTTC. This sequence encodes CASSEWRPGQGVNEQFF.

CDR3 in amino acids: CASSPRGLAGGNEQFF. The DNA for the CDR3 is TGTGCCAGCAGCCCCCGGGGACTAGCGGGGGGGAATGAGCAGTTCTTC. This rearrangement joins TRBV7-9 to TRBJ2-1; 16 bases match TRBD2. Germline lookup yields CDR1 SEHNR and CDR2 FQNEAQ (reference sequence). The CDR3 contains 16 residues. Trimming removed 5 bases from V and 7 bases from J; junction bases left unmatched: 5.

This chain connects TRBV5-6 to TRBJ1-2; 10 bases fit TRBD1. Germline V gene data show CDR1 as SGHDT and CDR2 as YYEEEE. Losses at the gene ends were 4 bases for V and 6 bases for J; bases not matched to a gene: 12. The CDR3 loop spans 16 amino acids. DNA for the CDR3: TGTGCCAGCAGCCCCGGGACAGGGGTTTTTCGTGATGGCTACACCTTC. It translates to CASSPGTGVFRDGYTF.

The rearrangement joins TRBV29-1 to TRBJ2-1, with 7 positions matching TRBD1. The CDR3 covers 13 residues. The J segment lost 8 bases and the V segment lost 3 bases, leaving 7 bases of the junction unmatched. CDR1 and CDR2 (germline): SQVTM, ANQGSEA. The CDR3 loop is CSVEWQGDDEQFF. CDR3 sequence (DNA): TGCAGCGTTGAGTGGCAGGGGGACGATGAGCAGTTCTTC.

V is TRBV6-6 and J is TRBJ2-3; 9 nucleotides match TRBD2. Trimming removed 5 bases from V and 0 bases from J; junction bases left unmatched: 6. This CDR3 region has 16 residues. Germline assignment: CDR1 MNHNY and CDR2 SVGAGI (reference sequence). The CDR3 nucleotides read TGTGCCAGCAGTCCTGGGGCGGGGGGGAGCACAGATACGCAGTATTTT. Translating it yields CASSPGAGGSTDTQYF.

The rearrangement links TRBV7-3 to TRBJ2-7; 9 nucleotides line up with TRBD1. The V segment lost 5 bases and the J segment 5 bases; nucleotides outside the gene matches: 7. Per the germline V gene, CDR1 is SGHTA and CDR2 is FQGTGA. This CDR3 comprises 14 residues. The chain's CDR3 is CASSPTGTGNEQYF. The CDR3 DNA is TGTGCCAGCAGCCCAACCGGGACAGGGAACGAGCAGTACTTC.

V gene TRBV19 combines with J gene TRBJ1-5; no reliable D call. The CDR3 spans 16 residues. V dropped 3 bases and J dropped 2 bases, with 14 bases sitting between them. The germline V gene encodes CDR1 LNHDA and CDR2 SQIVND (reference sequence). The CDR3 here is CASSISARAGNQPQHF. CDR3 DNA sequence: TGTGCCAGTAGTATCTCCGCGAGGGCTGGCAATCAGCCCCAGCATTTT.

The chain recombines TRBV4-1 with TRBJ1-4; TRBD1 aligns across 8 bases. Germline V lookup: CDR1 MGHRA, CDR2 YSYEKL. CDR3 length: 15 residues. J was trimmed by 8 bases and V by 0 bases; bases with no gene match: 5. The DNA for the CDR3 is TGCGCCAGCAGCCAAGATCCAGGGGGCGCGGAAAAACTGTTTTTT. This encodes CASSQDPGGAEKLFF.

This chain connects TRBV28 to TRBJ1-6; a weak D match, TRBD1 (6 bases). V was shortened by 4 bases and J by 8 bases, with 15 bases between the two germline ends. Germline lookup yields CDR1 MDHEN and CDR2 SYDVKM. The CDR3 contains 15 residues. The CDR3 reads CASSWGQARDSPLHF. CDR3 DNA: TGTGCCAGCAGTTGGGGGCAGGCGCGCGATTCACCCCTCCACTTT. Drawing the rest from reference TRBV28 and TRBJ1-6, the complete variable domain is DVKVTQSSRYLVKRTGEKVFLECVQDMDHENMFWYRQDPGLGLRLIYFSYDVKMKEKGDIPEGYSVSREKKERFSLILESASTNQTSMYLCASSWGQARDSPLHFGNGTRLTVT.

This rearrangement joins TRBV5-6 to TRBJ2-5, with 13 bases fitting TRBD2. V shed 3 bases and J 5 bases; nucleotides not matched to a gene: 7. The germline V gene encodes CDR1 SGHDT and CDR2 YYEEEE. The CDR3 has 16 amino acids. The CDR3 DNA reads as TGTGCCAGCAGCTGGGGACTAGCGGGGAGAGGGGAGACCCAGTACTTC. Its protein is CASSWGLAGRGETQYF.

This chain uses TRBV27 with TRBJ2-7; D possibly corresponds to TRBD1 (6 bases). V was shortened by 5 bases and J by 2 bases, with 13 bases between the two germline ends. The germline V gene encodes CDR1 MNHEY and CDR2 SMNVEV (reference sequence). The CDR3 extends over 14 amino acids. The CDR3 loop is CASSPLQGAYEQYF. As DNA, the CDR3 is TGTGCCAGCAGTCCCTTACAGGGAGCCTACGAGCAGTACTTC.

The V and J genes are TRBV7-9 and TRBJ2-3, with D maybe TRBD2 (5 bases). Germline loops: CDR1 SEHNR, CDR2 FQNEAQ (reference sequence). This CDR3 region has 16 residues. V lost 6 bases and J lost 0, with 16 bases in between. CDR3 nucleotides: TGTGCCAGCAGATCCGGGAACTACCCAAGCACAGATACGCAGTATTTT. Its translation is CASRSGNYPSTDTQYF.

This clone was detected a few times. The chain recombines TRBV12-3 or TRBV12-4 with TRBJ1-1; D not resolved. V lost 2 bases, J lost 1 base, and 5 bases lay in between. The CDR3 totals 13 residues. CDR3 in DNA: TGTGCCAGCAGTTTACCCGGGAACACTGAAGCTTTCTTT. Its protein product is CASSLPGNTEAFF.

The chain links TRBV3-1 (or the pseudogene TRBV3-2) to TRBJ2-7, with a weak D call TRBD2 (5 bases). From germline, CDR1 is LGHDT and CDR2 YNNKEL (reference sequence). V gave up 0 bases and J gave up 6 bases, with 15 bases separating them. The CDR3 covers 15 residues. CDR3 bases: TGTGCCAGCAGCCAAGATTTGCTAGCTGGCCGCGAGCAGTACTTC. Translating it yields CASSQDLLAGREQYF.

This chain joins TRBV12-5 and TRBJ1-3; D not certain. Germline V gives CDR1 LGHNT, CDR2 FRNRAP. This CDR3 is built from 17 residues. With 0 bases removed from V and 0 bases from J, the gap between germline ends came to 12 bases. CDR3: CASGLVLTGSSGNTIYF. The CDR3 bases are TGTGCTAGTGGTTTGGTACTTACGGGGAGCTCTGGAAACACCATATATTTT.

The V gene is TRBV19, the J gene TRBJ2-5; 7 positions agree with TRBD2. The CDR3 consists of 15 residues. V was pared by 6 bases and J by 2 bases, with 9 bases of the junction left unmatched. Germline V gives CDR1 LNHDA, CDR2 SQIVND (reference sequence). The CDR3 region is CASSQREGGQETQYF. CDR3 in DNA: TGTGCCAGTAGCCAAAGAGAGGGAGGGCAAGAGACCCAGTACTTC.

The rearrangement uses TRBV9 and TRBJ2-7; 8 bases match TRBD1. The length of the CDR3 is 15 residues. The V gene's germline CDR1 is SGDLS and CDR2 YYNGEE. The ends lost 4 bases at V and 2 bases at J; junction bases unmatched: 8. Here the CDR3 DNA reads TGTGCCAGCAGCAGTTTTGGGACAGGAGCCTACGAGCAGTACTTC. Translating it yields CASSSFGTGAYEQYF.

The chain employs TRBV12-3 or TRBV12-4 and TRBJ1-2; D gene uncertain. V lost 2 bases and J lost 3, with 7 bases in between. CDR3 length: 13 residues. CDR3 in DNA: TGTGCCAGCAGTTTAAGCACGGACTATGGCTACACCTTC. This encodes CASSLSTDYGYTF.

V is TRBV4-1 and J is TRBJ1-2, with D tentatively TRBD1 (6 bases). The germline V gene has CDR1 MGHRA and CDR2 YSYEKL. CDR3 length: 17 amino acids. Deletions cut 4 bases from V and 1 base from J, with 19 bases between. CDR3: CASSLPRRGALNYGYTF. Here the CDR3 DNA reads TGCGCCAGCAGCCTTCCCCGCCGGGGGGCCCTTAACTATGGCTACACCTTC.

The chain couples TRBV7-8 to TRBJ2-3; 10 bases match TRBD2. Germline V gene sequence: CDR1 SGHVS, CDR2 FQNEAQ. The CDR3 is 17 residues long. The V and J ends lost 5 bases and 5 bases, in that order; junction bases with no gene match: 13. The CDR3 DNA reads as TGTGCCAGCAGCCCCGGGGGGGTAGCGGGGGGAGGAGATACGCAGTATTTT. Protein product: CASSPGGVAGGGDTQYF.

V gene TRBV10-1 combines with J gene TRBJ1-1, with 7 positions matching TRBD1. This CDR3 comprises 13 residues. From germline, CDR1 is WNHNN and CDR2 SYGVQD (reference sequence). Unmatched junction bases numbered 4, after V lost 2 bases and J lost 7 bases. The CDR3 DNA reads TGCGCCAGCAGTGAGACAGGGGCCGTTGAAGCTTTCTTT. It encodes CASSETGAVEAFF.